These 22 T cell receptor beta chains came from one sample sequenced in a study of shared clonotypes between healthy human individuals. Naive CD8 cells were CD45RO-negative, positively selected for CCR7, excluding terminally differentiated effector memory CD45RA+ cells. TCRdb keeps only in-frame clones here, not all; method: immunoSEQ multiplex PCR. This sample has hundreds of thousands of clones, with about 95% found just once. Source material: naive CD8+ T cells sorted from blood. All receptors come from a woman in her 30s in good health.

The CDR3 spells CAISEWGPEQYF. In DNA form, the CDR3 reads TGTGCCATCAGTGAGTGGGGTCCCGAGCAGTACTTC. The rearrangement links TRBV10-3 to TRBJ2-5, with D uncertain. Gene TRBJ2-7 matches the end of the DNA better, so the J call may be wrong. CDR3 length: 12 amino acids. The V gene's germline CDR1 is ENHRY and CDR2 SYGVKD.

CDR3 protein: CASSEQRTSGIYEQYF. As DNA, the CDR3 is TGCGCCAGCAGCGAACAACGGACTAGCGGGATATACGAGCAGTACTTC. The J gene is TRBJ2-7, the V gene TRBV5-1; TRBD2 agrees at 12 bases. Germline V gives CDR1 SGHRS, CDR2 YFSETQ. The CDR3 is 16 amino acids. V trimming: 4 bases; J trimming: 4 bases; junction bases outside the gene matches: 9.

The gene calls are TRBV28 and TRBJ1-3; a weak D match, TRBD1 (5 bases). The length of the CDR3 is 16 residues. Deletions cut 2 bases from V and 3 bases from J, with 14 bases between. From germline, CDR1 is MDHEN and CDR2 SYDVKM. The CDR3 DNA follows: TGTGCCAGCAGTTTAAAGGGATTCGGGGGTGGAAACACCATATATTTT. Its translation: CASSLKGFGGGNTIYF.

J is TRBJ2-7 and V is TRBV2, with D possibly being TRBD1 (6 bases). V dropped 9 bases and J dropped 2 bases, with 14 bases sitting between them. CDR3 size: 13 residues. Germline CDR1 SNHLY, CDR2 FYNNEI. CDR3: CASSRDNAYEQYF. The CDR3 DNA follows: TGTGCCAGTAGCCGGGACAATGCCTACGAGCAGTACTTC.

The CDR3 nucleotides read TGTGCCAGCAGTCCCCCAGCCGAGGGTGTCGACGAGCAGTACTTC. Translated: CASSPPAEGVDEQYF. The chain uses TRBV28 and TRBJ2-5; a possible D gene is TRBD2 (5 bases). The J call may be faulty, since TRBJ2-7 better matches the DNA end. CDR3 length: 15 residues. The germline V gene has CDR1 MDHEN and CDR2 SYDVKM.

The V and J genes are TRBV5-5 and TRBJ2-1, with 8 bases that match TRBD2. The CDR3 consists of 15 residues. Looked up from germline, CDR1 is SGHKS and CDR2 is YYEKEE (reference sequence). J lost 4 bases, V lost 0 bases, and 3 bases had no gene match. This CDR3 reads CASSLEASGYNEQFF. CDR3 DNA: TGTGCCAGCAGCTTGGAGGCTAGCGGGTACAATGAGCAGTTCTTC. The full variable domain, in which reference TRBV5-5 and TRBJ2-1 provide the parts outside the CDR3, is DAGVTQSPTHLIKTRGQQVTLRCSPISGHKSVSWYQQVLGQGPQFIFQYYEKEERGRGNFPDRFSARQFPNYSSELNVNALLLGDSALYLCASSLEASGYNEQFFGPGTRLTVL.

The chain couples TRBV2 to TRBJ2-7; 11 bases agree with TRBD2. This CDR3 has 13 residues. The germline gives CDR1 SNHLY, CDR2 FYNNEI. V was clipped by 8 bases and J by 0 bases; unmatched bases: 0. CDR3 amino acids: CASGTSGSYEQYF. DNA for the CDR3: TGTGCCAGCGGGACTAGCGGCTCCTACGAGCAGTACTTC.

The V call is TRBV9, the J call TRBJ2-7, with 8 nucleotides matching TRBD2. This CDR3 is built from 16 residues. The V segment lost 0 bases and the J segment 0 bases; nucleotides outside the gene matches: 5. Germline CDR1 and CDR2: SGDLS and YYNGEE. The CDR3 sequence: CASSVVAGSPSYEQYF. As DNA, the CDR3 is TGTGCCAGCAGCGTAGTAGCGGGATCACCCTCCTACGAGCAGTACTTC. Looking up the rest from reference TRBV9 and TRBJ2-7 gives the full variable domain: DSGVTQTPKHLITATGQRVTLRCSPRSGDLSVYWYQQSLDQGLQFLIQYYNGEERAKGNILERFSAQQFPDLHSELNLSSLELGDSALYFCASSVVAGSPSYEQYFGPGTRLTVT.

The table lists this clone with a count of one. The gene calls are TRBV5-5 and TRBJ2-7; 8 bases agree with TRBD1. Germline V gene data show CDR1 as SGHKS and CDR2 as YYEKEE (reference sequence). There are 15 residues in the CDR3. The junction had 15 bases not matched to a gene; V was cut back by 7 bases and J by 6 bases. Here the CDR3 reads CASGESGRTGLEQYF. The DNA of the CDR3 is TGTGCCAGCGGAGAGTCTGGAAGGACAGGGCTCGAGCAGTACTTC.

The chain joins TRBV4-1 to TRBJ1-1, with D possibly matching TRBD1 (5 bases). This CDR3 region has 16 residues. The germline V gene has CDR1 MGHRA and CDR2 YSYEKL. Trimming shortened V by 1 base and J by 3 bases, and 15 bases separated the two germline ends. The CDR3: CASSQGAPGPHTEAFF. CDR3 nucleotide sequence: TGCGCCAGCAGCCAAGGAGCTCCGGGACCTCACACTGAAGCTTTCTTT.

Here the CDR3 reads CASSFVAGGEFGYHEQYF. The CDR3 region has the DNA TGTGCCAGCAGTTTTGTAGCGGGAGGGGAATTCGGCTACCACGAGCAGTACTTC. The gene calls are TRBV28 and TRBJ2-7; 11 bases line up with TRBD2. Germline lookup yields CDR1 MDHEN and CDR2 SYDVKM. V shed 3 bases and J 5 bases; nucleotides not matched to a gene: 15. CDR3 length equals 18 residues.

The rearrangement uses TRBV28 and TRBJ1-3; the D is unclear. This CDR3 comprises 12 residues. CDR1 is MDHEN and CDR2 is SYDVKM in the germline V gene. V lost 1 base, J lost 3 bases, and 1 base lay in between. The CDR3 protein is CASSLFGNTIYF. The CDR3 bases are TGTGCCAGCAGTTTATTTGGAAACACCATATATTTT.

CDR3 sequence: CASSLVKAEYEQYF. The CDR3, as DNA: TGTGCCAGCAGTTTGGTAAAAGCCGAATACGAGCAGTACTTC. V is TRBV27 and J is TRBJ2-7, with D unresolved. V lost 3 bases and J lost 4, with 13 bases in between. Germline loops: CDR1 MNHEY, CDR2 SMNVEV (reference sequence). The length of the CDR3 is 14 residues.

In DNA, the CDR3 is TGTGCCAGCAGCTACCAAGGGGGCGGCCCCGCCTACGAGCAGTACTTC. Residues: CASSYQGGGPAYEQYF. The chain has TRBV9 and TRBJ2-7, with 7 bases lining up with TRBD1. This CDR3 has 16 residues. V shed 4 bases and J 2 bases; nucleotides not matched to a gene: 12. Germline V lookup: CDR1 SGDLS, CDR2 YYNGEE. Filled out from reference TRBV9 and TRBJ2-7, the complete variable domain reads DSGVTQTPKHLITATGQRVTLRCSPRSGDLSVYWYQQSLDQGLQFLIQYYNGEERAKGNILERFSAQQFPDLHSELNLSSLELGDSALYFCASSYQGGGPAYEQYFGPGTRLTVT.

As concerns this clone: The conserved closing phenylalanine or tryptophan is absent in this CDR3, likely reflecting a read error. The J gene is TRBJ2-7, the V gene TRBV10-1, with no clear D. The end of the DNA is better explained by TRBJ2-6, so the J call may be wrong. This CDR3 contains 18 residues. The germline V gene encodes CDR1 WNHNN and CDR2 SYGVQD (reference sequence). The CDR3 nucleotides read TGCGCCACAGTGGCGGTAAAAGATGCACAAAGTCGGGCCAACGTCCTGACTTCG. Translated: CATVAVKDAQSRANVLTS.

The chain uses TRBV5-4 and TRBJ2-1; unclear D gene. Trimming stripped 4 bases from V and 7 bases from J, with 15 bases between. In germline, CDR1 is SGHNT, CDR2 YYREEE (reference sequence). This CDR3 is 14 amino acids long. CDR3 region: CASSPSNKANEQFF. The DNA for the CDR3 is TGTGCCAGCAGCCCCTCAAACAAAGCGAATGAGCAGTTCTTC.

The chain combines TRBV4-1 with TRBJ2-1; perhaps TRBD2 as D (6 bases). The CDR3 is made up of 17 amino acids. Trimming stripped 5 bases from V and 0 bases from J, with 17 bases between. From germline, CDR1 is MGHRA and CDR2 YSYEKL. The CDR3 nucleotides are TGCGCCAGCAGCTCTACTAGCCGGTTGGGCTCCTACAATGAGCAGTTCTTC. Protein sequence: CASSSTSRLGSYNEQFF.

The chain carries TRBV10-2 and TRBJ2-1, with D uncertain. This CDR3 comprises 11 residues. Germline V gene sequence: CDR1 WSHSY, CDR2 SAAADI. V lost 0 bases to trimming and J lost 9 bases, with 3 bases between them. CDR3 sequence: CASSESGEQFF. For the CDR3, the DNA is TGCGCCAGCAGTGAGTCGGGTGAGCAGTTCTTC.

The V gene is TRBV5-1, the J gene TRBJ2-2, with 8 nucleotides matching TRBD1. The CDR3 is 15 residues long. The V gene end was trimmed by 1 base and the J gene end by 6 bases; junction bases not matched to a gene: 5. Per germline, CDR1 SGHRS and CDR2 YFSETQ. The CDR3: CASSLLGTGPGELFF. In DNA form, the CDR3 reads TGCGCCAGCAGCTTGCTCGGGACAGGCCCCGGGGAGCTGTTTTTT.

This chain connects TRBV11-2 to TRBJ2-7; 9 nucleotides agree with TRBD1. With 0 bases clipped from V and 1 base from J, the junction kept 4 bases outside the gene matches. Germline V gene lookup returns CDR1 SGHAT and CDR2 FQNNGV. CDR3 length equals 16 residues. The CDR3 DNA reads TGTGCCAGCAGCTTAGATTACGGACAGGGGTCCTACGAGCAGTACTTC. Protein product: CASSLDYGQGSYEQYF.

The chain joins TRBV5-6 to TRBJ2-7; 10 nucleotides agree with TRBD2. The CDR3 spans 14 residues. CDR1 and CDR2 from the germline V gene are SGHDT and YYEEEE. The V segment lost 1 base and the J segment 4 bases; nucleotides outside the gene matches: 2. The CDR3 reads CASSLSGRGYEQYF. Here the CDR3 DNA reads TGTGCCAGCAGCTTGAGCGGGAGGGGTTACGAGCAGTACTTC.

For this clone: The sample carries other DNA sequences with the same CDR3. The CDR3 DNA is TGTGCCAGCAGTTTATCCCCGGGGGCTGGGGCCAACGTCCTGACTTTC. The encoded protein is CASSLSPGAGANVLTF. This rearrangement joins TRBV27 to TRBJ2-6; TRBD2 is a possible D gene (6 bases). With 0 bases removed from V and 2 bases from J, the gap between germline ends came to 8 bases. The CDR3 is 16 amino acids. CDR1 and CDR2 (germline): MNHEY, SMNVEV (reference sequence).